These 14 T cell receptor beta chains were sequenced from one sample in a study of shared clonotypes between healthy human individuals. Some clones are missing from TCRdb's copy, which holds only in-frame ones; the method was immunoSEQ multiplex PCR. Found here are about 600,000 clones, around 81% of them singletons; the top ten hold 12%. The material sequenced was PBMCs. The receptor set was obtained from a middle-aged woman in good health. Some clones in this sample may be carry-over from other donors' samples.

The chain is built from TRBV2 and TRBJ1-5; possible D gene TRBD1, 5 bases. The CDR3 loop spans 13 amino acids. In germline, CDR1 is SNHLY, CDR2 FYNNEI. Between the trimmed V and J ends, which lost 8 bases and 6 bases, there was a span of 14 bases. CDR3 coding DNA: TGTGCCAGCCGCGTCAGGGCGGGTCAGCCCCAGCATTTT. Translating gives CASRVRAGQPQHF. Combining the CDR3 with reference TRBV2 and TRBJ1-5 gives the whole variable domain EPEVTQTPSHQVTQMGQEVILRCVPISNHLYFYWYRQILGQKVEFLVSFYNNEISEKSEIFDDQFSVERPDGSNFTLKIRSTKLEDSAMYFCASRVRAGQPQHFGDGTRLSIL.

This clone was seen a few times. The chain joins TRBV15 to TRBJ1-5, with D perhaps matching TRBD1 (6 bases). The CDR3 has 14 amino acids. Germline-derived CDR1 and CDR2 are LNHNV and YYDKDF (reference sequence). V gave up 4 bases and J gave up 5 bases, with 12 bases separating them. CDR3 in DNA: TGTGCCACCAGCACAGACAGGAGCTATCAGCCCCAGCATTTT. Translation gives CATSTDRSYQPQHF. Complete variable domain (other parts from reference TRBV15 and TRBJ1-5): DAMVIQNPRYQVTQFGKPVTLSCSQTLNHNVMYWYQQKSSQAPKLLFHYYDKDFNNEADTPDNFQSRRPNTSFCFLDIRSPGLGDTAMYLCATSTDRSYQPQHFGDGTRLSIL.

The chain employs TRBV19 and TRBJ1-2; D is possibly TRBD1 (6 bases). Germline lookup yields CDR1 LNHDA and CDR2 SQIVND (reference sequence). The length of the CDR3 is 14 residues. V shed 6 bases and J shed 4 bases, with 15 bases lying between them. CDR3 residues: CASRPRGAGYGYTF. Written as DNA, the CDR3 is TGTGCCAGTAGGCCCCGGGGGGCAGGCTATGGCTACACCTTC. Full variable domain (rest looked up from reference TRBV19 and TRBJ1-2): DGGITQSPKYLFRKEGQNVTLSCEQNLNHDAMYWYRQDPGQGLRLIYYSQIVNDFQKGDIAEGYSVSREKKESFPLTVTSAQKNPTAFYLCASRPRGAGYGYTFGSGTRLTVV.

The chain uses TRBV2 and TRBJ2-5; a weak D match, TRBD2 (6 bases). Trimming stripped 3 bases from V and 0 bases from J, with 8 bases between. The CDR3 has 14 amino acids. Germline V gene lookup returns CDR1 SNHLY and CDR2 FYNNEI. Here the CDR3 reads CASSDGTHQETQYF. The CDR3 DNA is TGTGCCAGCAGTGATGGGACTCACCAAGAGACCCAGTACTTC.

A remark on this clone: The sample contains more than one DNA sequence encoding this CDR3. The J gene is TRBJ1-2, the V gene TRBV19; unclear D gene. V dropped 3 bases and J dropped 3 bases, with 8 bases sitting between them. CDR3 length equals 13 residues. Germline V gene lookup returns CDR1 LNHDA and CDR2 SQIVND (reference sequence). The CDR3 region is CASSMVGDYGYTF. The CDR3 nucleotides read TGTGCCAGTAGTATGGTTGGGGACTATGGCTACACCTTC.

Only a few counts were recorded for this clone. The gene calls are TRBV20-1 and TRBJ2-1, with a possible D match to TRBD2 (6 bases). This CDR3 has 10 amino acids. Germline V gives CDR1 DFQATT, CDR2 SNEGSKA (reference sequence). In DNA form, the CDR3 reads TGCAGCGGGGGCTACAATGAGCAGTTCTTC. Amino acids: CSGGYNEQFF.

The chain joins TRBV15 to TRBJ2-2; D gene unclear. Per germline, CDR1 LNHNV and CDR2 YYDKDF (reference sequence). V was shortened by 0 bases and J by 4 bases, with 12 bases between the two germline ends. The CDR3 covers 16 residues. Here the CDR3 reads CATSRDRESGTGELFF. In DNA, the CDR3 is TGTGCCACCAGCAGAGATCGAGAGTCGGGCACCGGGGAGCTGTTTTTT.

The rearrangement joins TRBV10-3 to TRBJ1-3; no definite D call. The CDR3 loop spans 14 amino acids. V was shortened by 10 bases and J by 0 bases, with 13 bases between the two germline ends. In germline, CDR1 is ENHRY, CDR2 SYGVKD. DNA for the CDR3: TGTGCCACGTCGGCCACAGCCTCTGGAAACACCATATATTTT. This encodes CATSATASGNTIYF.

The genes are TRBV7-3 and TRBJ1-2, with a weak D call TRBD1 (5 bases). CDR1 SGHTA and CDR2 FQGTGA come from the germline V gene. V lost 5 bases, J lost 4 bases, and 11 bases lay in between. The CDR3 loop spans 13 amino acids. In DNA, the CDR3 is TGTGCCAGCAGCCCGACAGTGTCCTATGGCTACACCTTC. This translates into CASSPTVSYGYTF.

This sequence joins TRBV5-1 and TRBJ2-2, with TRBD2 matching 13 bases. Germline assignment: CDR1 SGHRS and CDR2 YFSETQ. Unmatched junction bases numbered 7, after V lost 4 bases and J lost 4 bases. The CDR3 extends over 17 amino acids. CDR3 DNA: TGCGCCAGCAGCCCCGCGGGACTAGCGGGACTCACCGGGGAGCTGTTTTTT. Protein sequence: CASSPAGLAGLTGELFF.

This clone was observed a handful of times. The CDR3 DNA is TGTGCCAGTAGTTCCCGGGTCACCTACGAGCAGTACTTC. Protein sequence: CASSSRVTYEQYF. V is TRBV19 and J is TRBJ2-7; D is ambiguous. Germline V gene data show CDR1 as LNHDA and CDR2 as SQIVND (reference sequence). Trimming stripped 5 bases from V and 2 bases from J, with 10 bases between. This CDR3 has 13 residues.

The chain couples TRBV27 to TRBJ2-1, with a weak D call TRBD2 (5 bases). This CDR3 comprises 14 residues. V was clipped by 5 bases and J by 5 bases, with 13 bases between them. CDR1 and CDR2 (germline): MNHEY, SMNVEV (reference sequence). In DNA, the CDR3 is TGTGCCAGCAGTACCTCCTGGCGGGACAATGAGCAGTTCTTC. Translated: CASSTSWRDNEQFF.

There are a few counts of this clone. The V call is TRBV6-1, the J call TRBJ2-3; D call uncertain. The CDR3 length is 15 residues. Trimming removed 1 base from V and 0 bases from J, with 8 bases in between. CDR1 and CDR2 from the germline V gene are MNHNS and SASEGT. The DNA for the CDR3 is TGTGCCAGCAGTGAAGGGGTAGGGAGCACAGATACGCAGTATTTT. Protein: CASSEGVGSTDTQYF.

The V gene is TRBV7-3, the J gene TRBJ2-5; D gene unclear. Trimming removed 5 bases at V and 3 bases at J, with 10 bases between. The CDR3 is 13 residues long. Germline V gene sequence: CDR1 SGHTA, CDR2 FQGTGA. CDR3 coding DNA: TGTGCCAGCAGCCCTGGGCGGAAAGAGACCCAGTACTTC. Protein product: CASSPGRKETQYF.